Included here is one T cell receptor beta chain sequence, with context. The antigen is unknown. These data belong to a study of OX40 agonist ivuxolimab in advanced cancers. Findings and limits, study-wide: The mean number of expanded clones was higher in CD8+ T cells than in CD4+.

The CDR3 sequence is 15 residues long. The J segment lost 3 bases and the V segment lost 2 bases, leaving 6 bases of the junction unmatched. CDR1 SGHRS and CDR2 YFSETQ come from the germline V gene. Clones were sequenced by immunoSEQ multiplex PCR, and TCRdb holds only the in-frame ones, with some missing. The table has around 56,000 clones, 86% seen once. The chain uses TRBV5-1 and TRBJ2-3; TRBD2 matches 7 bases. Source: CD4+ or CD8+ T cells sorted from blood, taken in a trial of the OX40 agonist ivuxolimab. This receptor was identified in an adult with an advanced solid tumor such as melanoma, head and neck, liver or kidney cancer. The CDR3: CASSFSGLMTDTQYF. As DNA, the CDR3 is TGCGCCAGCAGCTTTTCGGGACTAATGACAGATACGCAGTATTTT.